Presented here are 10 T cell receptor beta chains from one specimen sequenced in a study of cytomegalovirus exposure and HLA in healthy donors. PCR amplification relied on 60 Vbeta primers (plus 13 Jbeta primers). TCRdb keeps only in-frame clones here, not all; method: immunoSEQ multiplex PCR. The sample shows around 130,000 clones, 60% to 80% of them seen only once. The material sequenced was PBMCs. The receptors originated from a woman aged 30 to 39 in good health and CMV-seronegative.

The chain recombines TRBV11-2 with TRBJ1-5; TRBD1 matches 7 bases. The length of the CDR3 is 14 residues. With V trimmed by 6 bases and J by 6 bases, 8 bases remained unmatched. CDR1 and CDR2 from the germline V gene are SGHAT and FQNNGV. Here the CDR3 reads CASSRDSGTQPQHF. The DNA of the CDR3 is TGTGCCAGCAGTCGGGACAGCGGTACTCAGCCCCAGCATTTT.

The chain carries TRBV11-3 and TRBJ2-1; TRBD1 matches at 8 bases. Germline lookup yields CDR1 SGHNT and CDR2 YENEEA. The CDR3 has 14 amino acids. Trimming cost V 8 bases and J 6 bases; bases outside gene matches: 9. CDR3 residues: CASSQGASSNEQFF. In nucleotides, the CDR3 is TGTGCCAGCTCCCAGGGGGCTTCGTCCAATGAGCAGTTCTTC. Looking up the rest from reference TRBV11-3 and TRBJ2-1 gives the full variable domain: EAGVVQSPRYKIIEKKQPVAFWCNPISGHNTLYWYLQNLGQGPELLIRYENEEAVDDSQLPKDRFSAERLKGVDSTLKIQPAELGDSAVYLCASSQGASSNEQFFGPGTRLTVL.

V is TRBV6-6 and J is TRBJ2-5; 8 bases agree with TRBD1. V gave up 2 bases and J gave up 4 bases; unmatched junction bases: 6. The CDR3 is 15 residues long. From germline, CDR1 is MNHNY and CDR2 SVGAGI (reference sequence). The CDR3 region has the DNA TGTGCCAGCAGTTACCAGGGGGCTGGAAGAGAGACCCAGTACTTC. Its protein is CASSYQGAGRETQYF.

Points on this clone: At one end, the junction sequence differs from germline, possibly due to a read error. J is TRBJ2-3 and V is TRBV7-2, with 9 bases lining up with TRBD2. The CDR3 runs 18 residues. In germline, CDR1 is SGHTA, CDR2 FQGNSA. The CDR3 DNA is TGTGCCAGCAGCCCTCAACCGGGACTAGCCTTTGGCACGGATACGCAGTATTTT. This gives the protein CASSPQPGLAFGTDTQYF.

This clone appeared a few times. This rearrangement joins TRBV5-4 to TRBJ2-2, with 7 nucleotides matching TRBD2. The J segment lost 10 bases and the V segment lost 1 base, leaving 4 bases of the junction unmatched. CDR1 SGHNT and CDR2 YYREEE come from the germline V gene (reference sequence). This CDR3 comprises 13 residues. DNA for the CDR3: TGTGCCAGCAGCTTGCCGGGGGGAGAGGAGCTGTTTTTT. As protein: CASSLPGGEELFF.

This rearrangement joins TRBV27 to TRBJ1-1, with D tentatively TRBD1 (5 bases). V was cut by 5 bases and J by 4 bases, with 14 bases left in between. The CDR3 is 14 amino acids. CDR1 MNHEY and CDR2 SMNVEV come from the germline V gene (reference sequence). CDR3 sequence: CASSPSDSFTEAFF. The CDR3 DNA sequence: TGTGCCAGCAGTCCATCCGACAGTTTCACTGAAGCTTTCTTT.

The table lists this clone with a count of one. The chain combines TRBV6-5 with TRBJ2-7; TRBD1 agrees at 7 bases. In germline, CDR1 is MNHEY, CDR2 SVGAGI. The CDR3 consists of 13 residues. V gave up 6 bases and J gave up 7 bases; unmatched junction bases: 9. The CDR3 spells CASSQQGLGEQYV. For the CDR3, the DNA is TGTGCCAGCAGCCAACAGGGGCTGGGGGAGCAGTACGTC.

This chain connects TRBV29-1 to TRBJ2-1, with a weak D call TRBD2 (5 bases). The length of the CDR3 is 13 residues. V was cut by 4 bases and J by 2 bases, with 9 bases left in between. The germline V gene encodes CDR1 SQVTM and CDR2 ANQGSEA. CDR3 nucleotide sequence: TGCAGCGTTGTCCCCGGGGCCTACAATGAGCAGTTCTTC. It yields the protein CSVVPGAYNEQFF.

CDR3 sequence reads: CASSSGTAFYGYTF. In nucleotides, the CDR3 is TGTGCCAGTAGTTCCGGGACTGCCTTCTATGGCTACACCTTC. J is TRBJ1-2 and V is TRBV19, with TRBD1 as a possible D gene (5 bases). The CDR3 totals 14 residues. V gave up 5 bases and J gave up 4 bases, with 14 bases separating them. Germline V gene data show CDR1 as LNHDA and CDR2 as SQIVND (reference sequence). Supplemented by reference TRBV19 and TRBJ1-2, the full variable domain reads DGGITQSPKYLFRKEGQNVTLSCEQNLNHDAMYWYRQDPGQGLRLIYYSQIVNDFQKGDIAEGYSVSREKKESFPLTVTSAQKNPTAFYLCASSSGTAFYGYTFGSGTRLTVV.

The chain combines TRBV5-4 with TRBJ1-4, with unresolved D. V dropped 4 bases and J dropped 6 bases, with 10 bases sitting between them. Germline assignment: CDR1 SGHNT and CDR2 YYREEE (reference sequence). The length of the CDR3 is 13 residues. CDR3 bases: TGTGCCAGCAGCCAGTATGCGGATGAAAAACTGTTTTTT. Encoded protein: CASSQYADEKLFF. The full variable domain, with the rest looked up from reference TRBV5-4 and TRBJ1-4, is ETGVTQSPTHLIKTRGQQVTLRCSSQSGHNTVSWYQQALGQGPQFIFQYYREEENGRGNFPPRFSGLQFPNYSSELNVNALELDDSALYLCASSQYADEKLFFGSGTQLSVL.